This is a list of T cell receptor beta chains from one sample in a study of T cells in tuberculosis. Sequencing used immunoSEQ multiplex PCR; TCRdb keeps in-frame clones, though not all of them. The sample holds approximately 35,000 clones, 95% to 97% seen once. Sequencing was performed on PBMCs. These receptors all stem from a donor between 10 and 35 years old with latent tuberculosis or without tuberculosis infection. The CDR3 runs from the conserved cysteine through the conserved F or W. The D gene is left open where the match is weak. Only some rows state a clone size, as once, few, many or a class for expanded clones.

NA	14	TRBJ2-1	TRBV6-5	NA	CASSYSKGDNEQFF	TGTGCCAGCAGTTACTCGAAGGGGGACAATGAGCAGTTCTTC
NA	10	TRBJ1-2	TRBV28	NA	CASSRFGYTF	TGTGCCAGCAGCAGGTTCGGCTACACCTTC
NA	14	TRBJ2-7	TRBV5-1	NA	CASSLEGDNLRQYF	TGCGCCAGCAGCTTGGAGGGGGACAACTTGAGGCAGTACTTC
NA	15	TRBJ2-2	TRBV14	TRBD2	CASSQLAGFIGELFF	TGTGCCAGCAGCCAATTAGCGGGGTTTATCGGGGAGCTGTTTTTT
NA	15	TRBJ1-5	TRBV4-1	NA	CASSLIALQGQPQHF	TGCGCCAGCAGCCTTATAGCCTTACAGGGACAGCCCCAGCATTTT
NA	13	TRBJ2-7	TRBV2	NA	CASSMLGAQYVIF	TGTGCCAGCAGTATGCTGGGGGCGCAGTATGTTATCTTC
NA	17	TRBJ2-4	TRBV28	TRBD1	CASSYTTGGRAKNIQYF	TGTGCCAGCAGTTATACGACAGGGGGGAGAGCCAAAAACATTCAGTACTTC
NA	15	TRBJ2-7	TRBV4-2	TRBD2	CASSQETSGAYEQYF	TGTGCCAGCAGCCAAGAAACTAGCGGGGCCTACGAGCAGTACTTC
NA	16	TRBJ2-3	TRBV27	TRBD2	CASPTSGAGIPDTQYF	TGTGCCAGCCCCACATCGGGAGCGGGGATCCCAGATACGCAGTATTTT
NA	11	TRBJ2-7	TRBV27	NA	CAGPNIYEQYF	TGTGCCGGCCCCAATATCTACGAGCAGTACTTC
NA	16	TRBJ2-1	TRBV28	TRBD1	CASSLPGTGSYNEQFF	TGTGCCAGCAGTTTACCGGGGACAGGCTCCTACAATGAGCAGTTCTTC
NA	14	TRBJ1-1	TRBV30	NA	CAWRATPMNTEAFF	TGTGCCTGGAGGGCGACACCAATGAACACTGAAGCTTTCTTT
NA	15	TRBJ2-3	TRBV18	TRBD2	CASSPSTSGVYTQYF	TGTGCCAGCTCACCATCGACTAGCGGGGTATATACGCAGTATTTT
NA	12	TRBJ2-1	TRBV7-6	NA	CASSLWGDEQFF	TGTGCCAGCAGCTTATGGGGAGATGAGCAGTTCTTC
once	16	TRBJ1-3	TRBV12-5	NA	CASGYLARGSGNTIYF	TGTGCTAGTGGGTATCTTGCTCGGGGCTCTGGAAACACCATATATTTT
NA	14	TRBJ2-7	TRBV9	TRBD2	CASSVDSGGPEQYF	TGTGCCAGCAGCGTAGATAGCGGGGGCCCCGAGCAGTACTTC
NA	13	TRBJ1-2	TRBV2	NA	CASRDTGFDGYTF	TGTGCCAGCAGGGATACAGGGTTCGATGGCTACACCTTC
once	16	TRBJ2-1	TRBV28	NA	CASSFIAGYAYNEQFF	TGTGCCAGCAGTTTTATCGCAGGGTATGCCTACAATGAGCAGTTCTTC
NA	15	TRBJ1-5	TRBV6-6	TRBD1	CASTLTGDSNQPQHF	TGTGCCAGCACCTTAACAGGGGATAGCAATCAGCCCCAGCATTTT
NA	13	TRBJ2-5	TRBV14	NA	CASRGSGQETQYF	TGTGCCAGCCGAGGTAGCGGCCAAGAGACCCAGTACTTC